The present TCR beta chain was sequenced within a study of persistence of HIV-infected CD4 T cells. The overall study: CD4+ T cells responding to CMV or HIV-1 Gag were isolated. Study-wide findings and caveats: CMV- and Gag-responding cells had lower TCRbeta richness than CD3/CD28-responding cells. Antigen-responding cells were enriched for degenerate expanded CDR3beta sequences.

The V gene's germline CDR1 is LGHNT and CDR2 FRNRAP. V was pared by 0 bases and J by 2 bases, with 10 bases between. The CDR3 spans 15 residues. The libraries were made with immunoSEQ version 4 in survey mode. Sequencing was performed with immunoSEQ multiplex PCR; in TCRdb, only in-frame clones are kept and a portion is missing. The data hold tens of thousands of clones, with roughly 82% observed a single time. About this clone: Its antigen is currently unknown.

Lysates of CMV-infected fibroblasts at around 10 ug/mL stimulated these cells. CD40L/CD69 double-negative CD45RO-high memory CD4+ T cells were collected. Sample: CD4+ T cells sorted from PBMCs after roughly 17-hour stimulation, taken from a patient who received antiretroviral therapy. The sequence was obtained from an adult man with HIV who was CMV-seropositive. The gene calls are TRBV12-5 and TRBJ1-1; D not resolved. The CDR3 nucleotides are TGTGCTAGTGGTTTGGTGACTGGGAGTAACACTGAAGCTTTCTTT. Amino acid sequence: CASGLVTGSNTEAFF.